This passage covers 15 T cell receptor beta chains from one sample sequenced in a study of blood T cell repertoires in COVID-19. Profiling relied on immunoSEQ multiplex PCR, and the TCRdb table lists in-frame clones only, not all of them. The table has roughly 32,000 clones, about 91% seen once; the top ten hold around a quarter. Sample: peripheral blood. These receptors were obtained from a human donor in a cohort sampled during active COVID-19.

The chain employs TRBV30 and TRBJ2-7, with TRBD1 matching 7 bases. Germline values: CDR1 GTSNPN, CDR2 SVGIG (reference sequence). The CDR3 sequence is 12 residues long. Trimming at V came to 7 bases and at J to 6 bases, leaving 9 bases not matched to a gene. The CDR3 reads CAFDRVGAEQYF. The CDR3 DNA reads as TGTGCCTTCGACAGGGTAGGAGCCGAGCAGTACTTC.

This clone was seen only once. The chain is built from TRBV30 and TRBJ2-2; D remains unclear. V was cut by 7 bases and J by 6 bases, with 18 bases left in between. CDR1 and CDR2 from the germline V gene are GTSNPN and SVGIG (reference sequence). The CDR3 sequence is 14 residues long. CDR3 sequence (DNA): TGTGCCTCCCCACAAAGTATCTCCCCCGGGGAGCTGTTTTTT. It specifies CASPQSISPGELFF.

V gene TRBV23-1 combines with J gene TRBJ2-1, with 8 bases fitting TRBD1. TRBV23-1 is designated an ORF whose function remains uncertain. The CDR3 is 16 residues long. V shed 4 bases, J shed 0 bases, and the junction held 5 bases outside the gene matches. The CDR3 nucleotides are TGCGCCAGCAGTCCCGGGACAGGAAGCTCCTACAATGAGCAGTTCTTC. Translated, it gives CASSPGTGSSYNEQFF.

The rearrangement uses TRBV2 and TRBJ1-3; D gene uncertain. Trimming took off 5 bases at V and 10 bases at J, with 15 bases between the two ends. The germline V gene has CDR1 SNHLY and CDR2 FYNNEI. The CDR3 length is 13 residues. This CDR3 reads CASSSFRVSTIYF. CDR3 coding DNA: TGTGCCAGCAGTAGTTTCCGGGTTTCAACCATATATTTT.

The chain employs TRBV5-1 and TRBJ1-6, with 7 bases fitting TRBD1. The V gene end was trimmed by 4 bases and the J gene end by 0 bases; junction bases not matched to a gene: 4. Germline values: CDR1 SGHRS, CDR2 YFSETQ. The CDR3 runs 16 residues. CDR3 nucleotides: TGCGCCAGCAGCGTGGACAGGAGCTCCTATAATTCACCCCTCCACTTT. Protein sequence: CASSVDRSSYNSPLHF.

V and J are TRBV5-4 and TRBJ1-3; D is perhaps TRBD1 (5 bases). CDR3 length: 15 amino acids. V was shortened by 4 bases and J by 4 bases, with 15 bases between the two germline ends. Germline V gene data show CDR1 as SGHNT and CDR2 as YYREEE (reference sequence). The CDR3 spells CASSDRLGAGNTIYF. The CDR3 region has the DNA TGTGCCAGCAGCGATCGGTTAGGGGCCGGAAACACCATATATTTT.

This clone turned up a few times. The V call is TRBV11-1, the J call TRBJ2-7, with D tentatively TRBD2 (7 bases). Germline V gene data show CDR1 as SGHAT and CDR2 as FQDESV (reference sequence). V lost 3 bases and J lost 2, with 11 bases in between. The CDR3 has 14 residues. CDR3 sequence reads: CASSFSGGPYEQYF. Written as DNA, the CDR3 is TGTGCCAGCAGCTTTTCGGGGGGCCCCTACGAGCAGTACTTC.

The rearrangement uses TRBV6-5 and TRBJ1-2, with D possibly being TRBD1 (6 bases). The CDR3 is made up of 14 amino acids. The germline V and J ends were trimmed by 5 bases and 4 bases, with 14 bases remaining between them. Per germline, CDR1 MNHEY and CDR2 SVGAGI. CDR3 loop: CASSKTGTLYGYTF. CDR3 DNA sequence: TGTGCCAGCAGTAAGACCGGGACACTCTATGGCTACACCTTC.

The gene calls are TRBV4-1 and TRBJ2-5; D perhaps matches TRBD1 (7 bases). The V end was cut by 4 bases, the J end by 9 bases, with 12 bases between. The CDR3 runs 12 residues. Per the germline V gene, CDR1 is MGHRA and CDR2 is YSYEKL. The CDR3 DNA reads TGCGCCAGCAGCCCTCCAGGGGGGCCCCAGTACTTC. Protein sequence: CASSPPGGPQYF.

This rearrangement joins TRBV4-2 to TRBJ2-7, with D perhaps TRBD2 (6 bases). The CDR3 is made up of 19 amino acids. The V gene lost 2 bases and the J gene lost 3 bases, with 26 bases spanning the gap. In germline, CDR1 is LGHNA, CDR2 YNFKEQ. The CDR3 sequence is CASSQSGQTVTGDDYEQYF. The DNA of the CDR3 is TGTGCCAGCAGCCAATCGGGGCAGACAGTGACGGGGGACGACTACGAGCAGTACTTC.

This clone has just a few counts. Written as DNA, the CDR3 is TGTGCCAGCAGGGGAGGTACAGGGGGCACTGAAGCTTTCTTT. Translation gives CASRGGTGGTEAFF. The rearrangement links TRBV6-5 to TRBJ1-1, with 8 bases matching TRBD1. The CDR3 is 14 amino acids. V shed 6 bases and J 4 bases; nucleotides not matched to a gene: 7. Germline assignment: CDR1 MNHEY and CDR2 SVGAGI.

As to this clone: This CDR3 is also generated by other DNA sequences in the sample. V is TRBV6-5 and J is TRBJ2-2; 11 nucleotides line up with TRBD1. Germline V gene sequence: CDR1 MNHEY, CDR2 SVGAGI. Losses at the gene ends were 9 bases for V and 5 bases for J; bases not matched to a gene: 8. The CDR3 is made up of 15 amino acids. Here the CDR3 reads CASRWDRGETGELFF. DNA for the CDR3: TGTGCCAGTAGATGGGACAGGGGGGAAACCGGGGAGCTGTTTTTT.

The V gene is TRBV5-1, the J gene TRBJ2-7; no firm D call. Germline-derived CDR1 and CDR2 are SGHRS and YFSETQ. Trimming took off 0 bases at V and 6 bases at J, with 16 bases between the two ends. This CDR3 spans 15 amino acids. The CDR3 loop is CASSLEIGSAAEQYF. DNA of the CDR3: TGCGCCAGCAGCTTGGAAATCGGGTCGGCCGCCGAGCAGTACTTC.

This chain links TRBV4-1 with TRBJ1-1; D gene ambiguous. V dropped 0 bases and J dropped 6 bases, with 14 bases sitting between them. The germline V gene has CDR1 MGHRA and CDR2 YSYEKL. This CDR3 has 15 amino acids. Here the CDR3 reads CASSQETGLRAEAFF. The CDR3 nucleotides read TGCGCCAGCAGCCAAGAAACCGGTTTGAGGGCTGAAGCTTTCTTT.

V is TRBV3-1 (or the pseudogene TRBV3-2) and J is TRBJ1-2; the match to TRBD1 covers 7 bases. After removal of 3 bases from V and 5 bases from J, the junction contained 12 bases not matched to a gene. The CDR3 runs 16 residues. The germline CDR1 and CDR2 sequences are LGHDT and YNNKEL (reference sequence). CDR3 amino acids: CASSHATGVWSYGYTF. CDR3 DNA sequence: TGTGCCAGCAGCCATGCAACAGGGGTGTGGTCTTATGGCTACACCTTC.